The 8 T cell receptor beta chains below come from one sample, sequenced in a study of beta chain features in type 1 diabetes. The study reverse transcribed the entire isolated RNA, so it sequenced expressed TCRB transcripts. Profiled with immunoSEQ multiplex PCR; TCRdb holds only in-frame clones, not every one. The table includes just over 600,000 clones, roughly a sixth detected once. The sequencing input was naive CD4+ T cells from blood. The receptors stem from a man between 18 and 35 years old in good health.

This chain joins TRBV2 and TRBJ2-7; 16 positions match TRBD2. V shed 7 bases and J 3 bases; nucleotides not matched to a gene: 15. CDR3 length equals 19 residues. CDR1 and CDR2 (germline): SNHLY, FYNNEI. CDR3 sequence reads: CASTLSPGLAGGKNYEQYF. The CDR3 region has the DNA TGTGCCAGCACCCTCTCCCCGGGACTAGCGGGAGGGAAGAACTACGAGCAGTACTTC.

The chain has TRBV5-5 and TRBJ1-5, with TRBD1 as a possible D gene (5 bases). Trimming took off 3 bases at V and 0 bases at J, with 16 bases between the two ends. Looked up from germline, CDR1 is SGHKS and CDR2 is YYEKEE (reference sequence). The CDR3 consists of 17 residues. The CDR3 bases are TGTGCCAGCAGCTCGGACTTCAGGGACCCTAGCAATCAGCCCCAGCATTTT. This gives the protein CASSSDFRDPSNQPQHF.

This clone was picked up a small number of times. V gene TRBV5-1 combines with J gene TRBJ1-2, with D unresolved. CDR3 size: 14 residues. Germline loops: CDR1 SGHRS, CDR2 YFSETQ. Trimming pared 0 bases from V and 8 bases from J, leaving 14 bases between. The CDR3 DNA is TGCGCCAGCAGCTTGGACAGACCTCTAAGAGGCTACACCTTC. Translating gives CASSLDRPLRGYTF. The variable domain in full, with the rest retrieved from reference TRBV5-1 and TRBJ1-2, is KAGVTQTPRYLIKTRGQQVTLSCSPISGHRSVSWYQQTPGQGLQFLFEYFSETQRNKGNFPGRFSGRQFSNSRSEMNVSTLELGDSALYLCASSLDRPLRGYTFGSGTRLTVV.

The chain has TRBV4-2 and TRBJ2-1; perhaps D is TRBD1 or TRBD2 (6 bases each). Germline CDR1 and CDR2: LGHNA and YNFKEQ. Deletions cut 4 bases from V and 5 bases from J, with 15 bases between. The CDR3 has 15 amino acids. The CDR3 loop reads CASSPRGGGDNEQFF. As DNA, the CDR3 is TGTGCCAGCAGCCCCCGCGGAGGGGGAGACAATGAGCAGTTCTTC.

Comment on this clone: Different DNA sequences within this sample yield the same CDR3. V gene TRBV28 combines with J gene TRBJ2-7, with D unresolved. V gave up 3 bases and J gave up 3 bases, with 6 bases separating them. CDR1 and CDR2 (germline): MDHEN, SYDVKM. The CDR3 totals 12 residues. In nucleotides, the CDR3 is TGTGCCAGCAGTTTGGGCGTCTACGAGCAGTACTTC. Translated, it gives CASSLGVYEQYF. Using reference TRBV28 and TRBJ2-7 for the parts outside the CDR3, the full variable domain is DVKVTQSSRYLVKRTGEKVFLECVQDMDHENMFWYRQDPGLGLRLIYFSYDVKMKEKGDIPEGYSVSREKKERFSLILESASTNQTSMYLCASSLGVYEQYFGPGTRLTVT.

The chain links TRBV9 to TRBJ2-7, with 9 bases lining up with TRBD1. Germline trimming cut 1 base from V and 6 bases from J; bases unmatched to any gene: 11. This CDR3 spans 16 amino acids. Germline CDR1 and CDR2: SGDLS and YYNGEE. The CDR3 DNA reads TGTGCCAGCAGCGTACGTGGGGACAGGGCCGGGAGCGAGCAGTACTTC. Protein product: CASSVRGDRAGSEQYF.

The rearrangement links TRBV5-1 to TRBJ1-2, with unresolved D. Germline loops: CDR1 SGHRS, CDR2 YFSETQ. V lost 3 bases and J lost 2, with 14 bases in between. The CDR3 consists of 15 residues. CDR3 residues: CASSSFGVWNYGYTF. CDR3 in DNA: TGCGCCAGCAGCTCATTCGGTGTGTGGAACTATGGCTACACCTTC.

This clone turned up a few times. The chain uses TRBV7-9 and TRBJ2-2; D might be TRBD2 (5 bases). The germline V and J ends were trimmed by 5 bases and 4 bases, with 8 bases remaining between them. Germline loops: CDR1 SEHNR, CDR2 FQNEAQ (reference sequence). This CDR3 has 13 residues. The CDR3 protein is CASSGGFTGELFF. CDR3 coding DNA: TGTGCCAGCAGCGGCGGGTTCACCGGGGAGCTGTTTTTT.